These T cell receptor beta chains were read from a single sample in a study of cytomegalovirus exposure and HLA in healthy donors. Profiled with immunoSEQ multiplex PCR; TCRdb holds only in-frame clones, not every one. The sample records 90,000 to 150,000 clones, around 76% being singletons. The sequenced material came from PBMCs. All receptors derive from a man in his fifties or sixties in good health and CMV-seropositive. CDR3s include the opening cysteine and the closing phenylalanine or tryptophan. D genes are given only for firm matches. The size entry is marked missing in some rows and otherwise reads once, few, many or a size class.

J: TRBJ2-7; D: TRBD1; size: .; V: TRBV6-6; CDR3: CASNKQGVIYEQYF; DNA: TGTGCCAGCAACAAACAGGGGGTGATCTACGAGCAGTACTTC
J: TRBJ2-2; D: TRBD2; size: .; V: TRBV5-4; CDR3: CASSRPGTSGGPPGELFF; DNA: TGTGCCAGCAGCCGTCCCGGGACTAGCGGGGGGCCCCCCGGGGAGCTGTTTTTT
J: TRBJ2-3; D: TRBD2; size: .; V: TRBV28; CDR3: CASSPSLGLAGDVDTQYF; DNA: TGTGCCAGCAGTCCATCCCTGGGACTAGCGGGAGACGTAGATACGCAGTATTTT
J: TRBJ2-2; D: .; size: .; V: TRBV6-1; CDR3: CASSTLAGITGELFF; DNA: TGTGCCAGCAGTACCCTGGCGGGAATCACCGGGGAGCTGTTTTTT
J: TRBJ2-7; D: .; size: few; V: TRBV29-1; CDR3: CSVDGGGYEQYF; DNA: TGCAGCGTTGACGGGGGAGGCTACGAGCAGTACTTC
J: TRBJ1-5; D: .; size: .; V: TRBV6-1; CDR3: CASSEAFGRVGGNQPQHF; DNA: TGTGCCAGCAGTGAAGCCTTCGGGAGGGTTGGAGGCAATCAGCCCCAGCATTTT
J: TRBJ2-2; D: .; size: .; V: TRBV5-6; CDR3: CASSLDRNTGELFF; DNA: TGTGCCAGCAGCTTGGACAGGAACACCGGGGAGCTGTTTTTT
J: TRBJ1-5; D: .; size: .; V: TRBV28; CDR3: CASSLSGVNNQPQHF; DNA: TGTGCCAGCAGTTTATCCGGGGTGAACAATCAGCCCCAGCATTTT
J: TRBJ1-1; D: .; size: .; V: TRBV7-9; CDR3: CASSLPTGPPSTEAFF; DNA: TGTGCCAGCAGCTTACCGACGGGTCCCCCGAGCACTGAAGCTTTCTTT
J: TRBJ2-5; D: TRBD1; size: once; V: TRBV10-3; CDR3: CAISEFKGQEETQYF; DNA: TGTGCCATCAGTGAGTTCAAGGGACAGGAAGAGACCCAGTACTTC
J: TRBJ2-3; D: TRBD2; size: once; V: TRBV5-1; CDR3: CASSPTGGGTDTQYF; DNA: TGCGCCAGCAGCCCTACGGGGGGAGGAACAGATACGCAGTATTTT
J: TRBJ2-7; D: .; size: .; V: TRBV19; CDR3: CASSIGGNGAYEQYF; DNA: TGTGCCAGTAGTATAGGAGGGAACGGGGCCTACGAGCAGTACTTC
J: TRBJ2-1; D: TRBD2; size: .; V: TRBV7-9; CDR3: CASSPGGGGEQFF; DNA: TGTGCCAGCAGCCCGGGCGGGGGGGGTGAGCAGTTCTTC
J: TRBJ2-7; D: TRBD1; size: .; V: TRBV7-8; CDR3: CATLDRDSYEQYF; DNA: TGTGCCACCCTCGACAGGGACTCCTACGAGCAGTACTTC
J: TRBJ2-7; D: .; size: .; V: TRBV7-9; CDR3: CASSLRPGQPSPYEQYF; DNA: TGTGCCAGCAGCCTAAGACCTGGACAGCCTTCCCCCTACGAGCAGTACTTC
J: TRBJ1-3; D: .; size: .; V: TRBV28; CDR3: CASSFGVLGGSGNTIYF; DNA: TGTGCCAGCAGTTTTGGCGTCCTAGGAGGCTCTGGAAACACCATATATTTT
J: TRBJ1-2; D: .; size: .; V: TRBV13; CDR3: CASSLRGSHAPNYGYTF; DNA: TGTGCCAGCAGCTTAAGGGGCTCGCACGCTCCTAACTATGGCTACACCTTC
J: TRBJ2-1; D: TRBD2; size: once; V: TRBV2; CDR3: CASKGSGDEQFF; DNA: TGTGCCAGCAAGGGTAGCGGGGATGAGCAGTTCTTC